Below are 9 T cell receptor beta chains sequenced from a single sample in a study of CD8 T cells in ankylosing spondylitis. Points from the study as a whole: In ankylosing spondylitis blood, a motif of about eight highly homologous TCR beta variants appeared characteristic.

No cognate antigen is known for these TCRs. MiXCR, applied by TCRdb to the 5' RACE reads, yields one record per CDR3 protein. The data show approximately 540,000 distinct CDR3 sequences, about 12% seen once. Sequencing used blood, either unsorted or a sorted T cell fraction (not recorded which). Receptor source: a male donor with ankylosing spondylitis.

This clonotype was seen more than once but under ten times. The chain links TRBV13 to TRBJ1-6; perhaps TRBD1 as D (5 bases). Looked up from germline, CDR1 is PRHDT and CDR2 is FYEKMQ (reference sequence). The CDR3 contains 14 residues. Trimming took 1 base from V and 5 from J, leaving 6 bases between them. DNA of the CDR3: TGTGCCAGCAGCTTAGAAGGGGATAATTCACCCCTCCACTTT. Its protein product is CASSLEGDNSPLHF. The variable domain in full, with the rest retrieved from reference TRBV13 and TRBJ1-6, is AAGVIQSPRHLIKEKRETATLKCYPIPRHDTVYWYQQGPGQDPQFLISFYEKMQSDKGSIPDRFSAQQFSDYHSELNMSSLELGDSALYFCASSLEGDNSPLHFGNGTRLTVT.

This clonotype was seen ten or more times. V is TRBV7-2 and J is TRBJ2-1; the match to TRBD1 covers 11 bases. The CDR3 runs to 14 residues. The V and J ends lost 5 bases and 9 bases, in that order; junction bases with no gene match: 6. Germline assignment: CDR1 SGHTA and CDR2 FQGNSA. CDR3 bases: TGTGCCAGCAGCACGGGACAGGGGGTGGGTGAGCAGTTCTTC. Protein: CASSTGQGVGEQFF.

This clonotype has just a few counts. This chain's CDR3 is CASSLAGQGEQYF. The CDR3 nucleotides are TGTGCCAGCAGCTTAGCGGGGCAGGGGGAGCAGTACTTC. The chain uses TRBV7-9 and TRBJ2-7, with D tentatively TRBD1 (6 bases). Germline CDR1 reads SEHNR; CDR2 reads FQNEAQ (reference sequence). V lost 0 bases and J lost 7, with 10 bases in between. This CDR3 region has 13 residues.

The rearrangement joins TRBV12-3 or TRBV12-4 to TRBJ1-5; 10 bases map to TRBD1. Losses at the gene ends were 3 bases for V and 7 bases for J; bases not matched to a gene: 6. The CDR3 covers 15 residues. CDR3 nucleotide sequence: TGTGCCAGCAGTTTGGGACAGGGGTCCGGGCAGCCCCAGCATTTT. Protein sequence: CASSLGQGSGQPQHF.

The sample holds many counts of this clonotype. This sequence joins TRBV11-3 and TRBJ2-4; 8 bases align to TRBD1. The CDR3 sequence is 13 residues long. V was clipped by 6 bases and J by 7 bases; unmatched bases: 5. From germline, CDR1 is SGHNT and CDR2 YENEEA. The CDR3 here is CASRMTGANIQYF. The CDR3, as DNA: TGTGCCAGCAGGATGACAGGGGCTAACATTCAGTACTTC.

The chain joins TRBV5-1 to TRBJ2-1; 9 nucleotides line up with TRBD2. The CDR3 sequence is 17 residues long. The J segment lost 6 bases and the V segment lost 0 bases, leaving 10 bases of the junction unmatched. CDR1 and CDR2 (germline): SGHRS, YFSETQ. CDR3 in amino acids: CASSLVAGGPSGNEQFF. The CDR3 nucleotides are TGCGCCAGCAGCTTGGTTGCGGGAGGGCCCTCGGGCAATGAGCAGTTCTTC.

This clonotype occurred a few times. This sequence joins TRBV29-1 and TRBJ2-5; D uncertain. V was shortened by 2 bases and J by 4 bases, with 20 bases between the two germline ends. Germline lookup yields CDR1 SQVTM and CDR2 ANQGSEA. There are 16 residues in the CDR3. In DNA form, the CDR3 reads TGCAGCGTTGAAATCCGCAGGAACATTGCCGCAGAGACCCAGTACTTC. It yields the protein CSVEIRRNIAAETQYF.

The rearrangement uses TRBV5-1 and TRBJ1-2; D is perhaps TRBD1 (5 bases). The V and J ends lost 0 bases and 2 bases respectively, with 11 bases between them. Germline V CDR1 and CDR2: SGHRS, YFSETQ. The CDR3 loop spans 15 amino acids. The chain's CDR3 is CASSLDSAGNYGYTF. CDR3 nucleotides: TGCGCCAGCAGCTTGGATTCGGCAGGGAACTATGGCTACACCTTC.

The rearrangement joins TRBV29-1 to TRBJ1-4; no clear D gene. V lost 3 bases and J lost 8, with 7 bases in between. CDR1 is SQVTM, CDR2 ANQGSEA, per germline. The CDR3 sequence is 11 residues long. This CDR3 is CSVDQDEKLFF. The CDR3, as DNA: TGCAGCGTTGACCAGGACGAAAAACTGTTTTTT.